The 18 T cell receptor beta chains below were found in one sample sequenced in a study of blood T cells in healthy people across ages. A J-beta primer mix and a sample-barcoded 5' primer were used in a second PCR of roughly 6 to 12 cycles. Via MiXCR, TCRdb re-called the 5' RACE reads, giving one row per CDR3 protein. The sample records approximately 1,700,000 distinct CDR3 sequences, about two fifths being singletons. The sequencing input was blood. The receptors derive from a human donor in good health.

This clonotype has more than one count but fewer than ten. J is TRBJ2-3 and V is TRBV29-1; 11 nucleotides line up with TRBD1. CDR1 and CDR2 (germline): SQVTM, ANQGSEA. CDR3 length equals 12 residues. Unmatched junction bases numbered 5, after V lost 6 bases and J lost 9 bases. CDR3 sequence reads: CSVEGQGGTQYF. CDR3 DNA: TGCAGCGTAGAGGGACAGGGGGGAACGCAGTATTTT.

In this sample, this clonotype turned up a few times. The chain has TRBV3-1 and TRBJ1-2, with D maybe TRBD1 (6 bases). The V end was cut by 8 bases, the J end by 7 bases, with 17 bases between. The germline gives CDR1 LGHDT, CDR2 YNNKEL (reference sequence). This CDR3 spans 13 amino acids. The CDR3 nucleotides are TGTGCCAGCTCACAAGGGGGGATAGGTGGCTACACCTTC. Its protein product is CASSQGGIGGYTF.

CDR3 nucleotide sequence: TGTGCCAGCTCAAGGTACAATCAGCCCCAGCATTTT. This codes for CASSRYNQPQHF. This chain joins TRBV18 and TRBJ1-5; no definite D call. In germline, CDR1 is KGHSH, CDR2 LQKENI. The V end lost 5 bases, the J end lost 3 bases, and 5 bases lay between the germline ends. This CDR3 spans 12 amino acids.

The gene calls are TRBV7-2 and TRBJ1-2; D call uncertain. V dropped 1 base and J dropped 2 bases, with 11 bases sitting between them. CDR1 is SGHTA and CDR2 is FQGNSA in the germline V gene. The CDR3 loop spans 15 amino acids. CDR3 DNA: TGTGCCAGCAGCTTAGTGGGTAGAGGGAACTATGGCTACACCTTC. Encoded protein: CASSLVGRGNYGYTF.

V and J are TRBV6-1 and TRBJ1-2, with no clear D. Germline V gene sequence: CDR1 MNHNS, CDR2 SASEGT. Trimming cost V 4 bases and J 0 bases, with 6 bases left between them. The CDR3 totals 13 residues. Here the CDR3 reads CASSAGANYGYTF. The CDR3 coding sequence is TGTGCCAGCAGTGCAGGAGCTAACTATGGCTACACCTTC.

The rearrangement uses TRBV4-1 and TRBJ2-3, with a tentative D call TRBD1 (5 bases). This CDR3 has 17 amino acids. Trimming took 0 bases from V and 5 from J, leaving 18 bases between them. CDR1 is MGHRA, CDR2 YSYEKL, per germline. The CDR3 DNA follows: TGCGCCAGCAGCCAAGACTCTCCGGGTCCAAGGGGAGATACGCAGTATTTT. Translating it yields CASSQDSPGPRGDTQYF.

This clonotype showed up just once. The rearrangement joins TRBV7-2 to TRBJ1-5; TRBD1 is a possible D gene (6 bases). The germline CDR1 and CDR2 sequences are SGHTA and FQGNSA. The CDR3 has 17 residues. The V and J ends lost 2 bases and 0 bases respectively, with 14 bases between them. CDR3 in amino acids: CASSLSTGPDSNQPQHF. CDR3 DNA sequence: TGTGCCAGCAGCTTATCGACAGGCCCCGATAGCAATCAGCCCCAGCATTTT.

This clonotype was counted a few times. The V call is TRBV7-2, the J call TRBJ1-2, with 8 bases fitting TRBD1. The germline gives CDR1 SGHTA, CDR2 FQGNSA. The CDR3 covers 14 residues. V shed 5 bases and J 8 bases; nucleotides not matched to a gene: 10. The CDR3 coding sequence is TGTGCCAGCAGCAATATGACAGGGGCTAGAGGCTACACCTTC. Amino acid sequence: CASSNMTGARGYTF.

This clonotype was counted only a few times. The rearrangement joins TRBV29-1 to TRBJ2-1, with D perhaps given as TRBD1 or TRBD2 (6 bases each). The CDR3 loop spans 15 amino acids. Germline V gene lookup returns CDR1 SQVTM and CDR2 ANQGSEA. V dropped 3 bases and J dropped 1 base, with 13 bases sitting between them. DNA for the CDR3: TGCAGCGTTGAGGGGACGGGGGCTTCCTACAATGAGCAGTTCTTC. Its translation is CSVEGTGASYNEQFF.

This clonotype was counted between two and nine times. This sequence joins TRBV10-3 and TRBJ2-1; the match to TRBD1 covers 10 bases. Trimming at V came to 6 bases and at J to 5 bases, leaving 4 bases not matched to a gene. The CDR3 extends over 14 amino acids. The germline V gene has CDR1 ENHRY and CDR2 SYGVKD. The CDR3 region is CAIRGGTGDNEQFF. The CDR3 region has the DNA TGTGCCATCAGGGGAGGGACAGGGGACAATGAGCAGTTCTTC.

The V and J genes are TRBV7-8 and TRBJ2-7; D might be TRBD2 (5 bases). This CDR3 region has 15 residues. Between the trimmed V and J ends, which lost 1 base and 3 bases, there was a span of 13 bases. Germline-derived CDR1 and CDR2 are SGHVS and FQNEAQ. CDR3 sequence: CASSLGGGRRYEQYF. CDR3 DNA: TGTGCCAGCAGCTTAGGAGGCGGGCGACGCTACGAGCAGTACTTC. The whole variable domain, filled in from reference TRBV7-8 and TRBJ2-7, reads GAGVSQSPRYKVAKRGQDVALRCDPISGHVSLFWYQQALGQGPEFLTYFQNEAQLDKSGLPSDRFFAERPEGSVSTLKIQRTQQEDSAVYLCASSLGGGRRYEQYFGPGTRLTVT.

A remark on this clonotype: One junction end does not reproduce the germline sequence, and a read error may be involved. The chain combines TRBV11-2 with TRBJ2-3; no definite D call. The CDR3 is 12 amino acids. Germline-derived CDR1 and CDR2 are SGHAT and FQNNGV. The CDR3, as DNA: TGTGCCAGCAGCTTAACTGGAGATGCGCAGTATTTT. Translated: CASSLTGDAQYF.

This clonotype was observed a few times. The chain is built from TRBV10-3 and TRBJ2-7; D is perhaps TRBD2 (6 bases). The V gene's germline CDR1 is ENHRY and CDR2 SYGVKD. V was shortened by 6 bases and J by 4 bases, with 10 bases between the two germline ends. The CDR3 runs 12 residues. The CDR3: CAIRRDHYEQYF. The CDR3 DNA sequence: TGTGCCATCAGGCGGGACCATTACGAGCAGTACTTC.

The rearrangement uses TRBV6-2 or TRBV6-3 and TRBJ2-6, with D perhaps TRBD1 (6 bases). Trimming left V 6 bases short and J 0 bases short, with 15 bases between. The CDR3 has 17 residues. Per germline, CDR1 MNHEY and CDR2 SVGEGT. The DNA of the CDR3 is TGTGCCAGCAGGGACGGGACACCTTTCTCTGGGGCCAACGTCCTGACTTTC. Protein: CASRDGTPFSGANVLTF.

Note on this clonotype: One junction end disagrees with the germline gene, perhaps due to a read error. J is TRBJ2-1 and V is TRBV15; D is ambiguous. The CDR3 runs 15 residues. Germline V CDR1 and CDR2: LNHNV, YYDKDF (reference sequence). The CDR3 protein is CATSRPDGSYNEQFF. The CDR3 DNA is TGTGCCACCAGCAGACCGGATGGCTCCTACAACGAGCAGTTCTTC.

This clonotype was seen a handful of times. This chain connects TRBV20-1 to TRBJ2-5; 11 bases map to TRBD2. CDR1 and CDR2 from the germline V gene are DFQATT and SNEGSKA (reference sequence). The CDR3 loop spans 16 amino acids. The junction had 8 bases not matched to a gene; V was cut back by 5 bases and J by 0 bases. CDR3 nucleotide sequence: TGCAGTGCTCTAATCCCGGGACTAGCGGACCAAGAGACCCAGTACTTC. Translation gives CSALIPGLADQETQYF.

In its sample, this clonotype was seen a few times. The rearrangement links TRBV7-2 to TRBJ2-1, with D tentatively TRBD2 (7 bases). Germline V gene data show CDR1 as SGHTA and CDR2 as FQGNSA. Trimming removed 4 bases from V and 3 bases from J, with 16 bases in between. The CDR3 has 16 residues. The CDR3 nucleotides read TGTGCCAGCAGCTCAGTTGGGGGGGCCGTCTACAATGAGCAGTTCTTC. Translating gives CASSSVGGAVYNEQFF.

This sequence joins TRBV12-3 or TRBV12-4 and TRBJ2-7, with 7 positions matching TRBD1. This CDR3 contains 13 residues. V lost 9 bases to trimming and J lost 0 bases; unmatched junction nucleotides: 5. In nucleotides, the CDR3 is TGTGCCAGGACGACAGGGCTCTCCTACGAGCAGTACTTC. It translates to CARTTGLSYEQYF.